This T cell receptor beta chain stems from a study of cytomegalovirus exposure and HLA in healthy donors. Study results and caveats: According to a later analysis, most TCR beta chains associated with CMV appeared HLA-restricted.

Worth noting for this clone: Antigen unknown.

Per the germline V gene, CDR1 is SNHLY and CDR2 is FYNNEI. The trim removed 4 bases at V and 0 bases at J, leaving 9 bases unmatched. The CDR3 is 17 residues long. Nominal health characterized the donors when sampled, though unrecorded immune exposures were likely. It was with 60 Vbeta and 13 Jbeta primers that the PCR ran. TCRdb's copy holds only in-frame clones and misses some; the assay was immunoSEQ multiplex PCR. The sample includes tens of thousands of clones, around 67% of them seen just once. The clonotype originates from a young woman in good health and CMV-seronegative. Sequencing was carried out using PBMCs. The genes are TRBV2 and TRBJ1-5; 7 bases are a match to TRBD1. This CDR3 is CASSVTYRGDSNQPQHF. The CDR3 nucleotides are TGTGCCAGCAGTGTAACTTACAGGGGCGATAGCAATCAGCCCCAGCATTTT.